The 7 T cell receptor beta chains below all came from one sample that was sequenced in a study of beta chain features in type 1 diabetes. Investigators reverse transcribed all isolated RNA, so they sequenced expressed TCRB transcripts. Here immunoSEQ multiplex PCR was the method, and the copy in TCRdb shows in-frame clones only, minus some. The sample lists about 900,000 clones, roughly a sixth seen once, with roughly 0.025% in the top ten. Sequences were obtained from naive CD4+ T cells from blood. Receptors originate from a young woman in good health.

The V call is TRBV10-3, the J call TRBJ2-2; TRBD2 aligns across 13 bases. Losses at the gene ends were 10 bases for V and 0 bases for J; bases not matched to a gene: 8. Looked up from germline, CDR1 is ENHRY and CDR2 is SYGVKD. This CDR3 is 17 amino acids long. CDR3 residues: CATRTSGSPANTGELFF. The DNA of the CDR3 is TGTGCCACGAGGACTAGCGGGAGCCCAGCGAACACCGGGGAGCTGTTTTTT.

The CDR3 DNA sequence: TGTGCCAGCAGGCTGAGGGGTTTCTCCTACGAGCAGTACTTC. It translates to CASRLRGFSYEQYF. The genes are TRBV27 and TRBJ2-7, with D perhaps TRBD1 or TRBD2 (5 bases each). This CDR3 comprises 14 residues. Trimming removed 6 bases from V and 0 bases from J, with 12 bases in between. CDR1 is MNHEY and CDR2 is SMNVEV in the germline V gene (reference sequence).

CDR3 sequence (DNA): TGTGCCAGCAGCTTTACCGAGATCACAGATACGCAGTATTTT. It codes for CASSFTEITDTQYF. This chain connects TRBV5-5 to TRBJ2-3; D not resolved. Germline CDR1 SGHKS, CDR2 YYEKEE (reference sequence). The CDR3 consists of 14 residues. The V gene lost 2 bases and the J gene lost 2 bases, with 9 bases spanning the gap.

V gene TRBV2 combines with J gene TRBJ2-7; D not certain. V was trimmed by 8 bases and J by 3 bases, leaving 17 bases between them. This CDR3 has 14 amino acids. Germline values: CDR1 SNHLY, CDR2 FYNNEI. CDR3 sequence reads: CASLTDSWSYEQYF. The DNA of the CDR3 is TGTGCCAGCCTGACTGATTCATGGAGCTACGAGCAGTACTTC.

The genes are TRBV10-3 and TRBJ2-3, with 12 nucleotides matching TRBD2. V gave up 2 bases and J gave up 2 bases; unmatched junction bases: 11. Germline CDR1 is ENHRY and CDR2 is SYGVKD. This CDR3 comprises 19 residues. The CDR3 loop is CAISETGLAGTSPTDTQYF. The CDR3 DNA reads as TGTGCCATCAGTGAGACGGGACTAGCGGGTACAAGCCCCACAGATACGCAGTATTTT.

This clone was counted only a few times. The chain links TRBV2 to TRBJ2-2, with D unclear. The CDR3 sequence is 15 residues long. V was shortened by 5 bases and J by 1 base, with 11 bases between the two germline ends. Per the germline V gene, CDR1 is SNHLY and CDR2 is FYNNEI. CDR3 protein: CASSPLEVNTGELFF. In nucleotides, the CDR3 is TGTGCCAGCAGTCCCCTAGAGGTGAACACCGGGGAGCTGTTTTTT.

This chain uses TRBV27 with TRBJ2-2; 7 nucleotides agree with TRBD2. The V and J ends lost 3 bases and 0 bases, in that order; junction bases with no gene match: 1. CDR3 length: 15 amino acids. CDR1 MNHEY and CDR2 SMNVEV come from the germline V gene (reference sequence). Here the CDR3 DNA reads TGTGCCAGCAGTTTGCTAGCGGCGAACACCGGGGAGCTGTTTTTT. It encodes CASSLLAANTGELFF.